This TCR beta chain originates from a study of T-cell reconstitution after alpha-beta-depleted transplantation in children. This clonotype was seen more than once but under ten times. The antigen is undetermined. Germline values: CDR1 SGHNT, CDR2 YYREEE (reference sequence). Trimming left V 0 bases short and J 4 bases short, with 14 bases between. This CDR3 spans 16 amino acids. Preparation of the TCRbeta library involved a method that used unique molecular identifiers. A single record per CDR3 protein comes from TCRdb applying MiXCR to the PCR reads. The table lists about 600,000 distinct CDR3 sequences, roughly 13% of them singletons, with over 2% in the top ten. Notes on the study in general: Among T cells one year after transplant, newly produced cells accounted for most counts and diversity.

Material: PBMCs, mostly from graft donor cells, obtained 360 days after TCRalphabeta/CD19-depleted stem cell transplant. The chain couples TRBV5-4 to TRBJ2-1, with TRBD1 as a possible D gene (6 bases). This sequence was found in a male patient younger than 18 who had a stem cell transplant for acute myeloid leukemia, so the T cells may come from the graft donor. CDR3 in DNA: TGTGCCAGCAGCTTGGTTCGGACAGCCCTTTACAATGAGCAGTTCTTC. Residues: CASSLVRTALYNEQFF.